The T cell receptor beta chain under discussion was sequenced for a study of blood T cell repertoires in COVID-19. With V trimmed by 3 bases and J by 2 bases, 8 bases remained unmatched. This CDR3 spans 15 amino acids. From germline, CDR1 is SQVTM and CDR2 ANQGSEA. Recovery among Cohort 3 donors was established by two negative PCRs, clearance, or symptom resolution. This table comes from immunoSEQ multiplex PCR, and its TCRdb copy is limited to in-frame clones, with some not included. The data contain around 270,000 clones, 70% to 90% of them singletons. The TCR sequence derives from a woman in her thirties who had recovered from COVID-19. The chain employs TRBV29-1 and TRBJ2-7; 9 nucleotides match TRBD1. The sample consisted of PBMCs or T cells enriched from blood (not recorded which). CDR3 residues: CSVESGQGITYEQYF. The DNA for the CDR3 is TGCAGCGTTGAGTCGGGACAGGGTATAACCTACGAGCAGTACTTC.